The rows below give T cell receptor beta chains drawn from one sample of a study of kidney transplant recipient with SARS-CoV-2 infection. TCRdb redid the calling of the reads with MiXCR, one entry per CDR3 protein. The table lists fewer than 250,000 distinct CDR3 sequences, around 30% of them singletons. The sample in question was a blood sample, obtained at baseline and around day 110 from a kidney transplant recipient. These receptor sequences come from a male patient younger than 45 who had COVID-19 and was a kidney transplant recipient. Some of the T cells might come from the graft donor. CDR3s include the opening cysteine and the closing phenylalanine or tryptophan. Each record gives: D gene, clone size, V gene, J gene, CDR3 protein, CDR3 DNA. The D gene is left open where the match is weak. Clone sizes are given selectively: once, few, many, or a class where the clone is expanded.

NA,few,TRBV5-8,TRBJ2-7,CASSQARLFGVEQYF,TGTGCCAGCAGCCAGGCCAGGTTATTTGGGGTCGAGCAGTACTTC
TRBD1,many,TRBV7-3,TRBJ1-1,CASSLDRGSEAFF,TGTGCCAGCAGCTTAGACAGGGGCTCTGAAGCTTTCTTT
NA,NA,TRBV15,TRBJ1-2,CATSLLRRCGETYGYTF,TGTGCCACCAGCTTACTAAGAAGGTGTGGAGAGACCTATGGCTACACCTTC
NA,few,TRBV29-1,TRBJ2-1,CSVGASAEQFF,TGCAGCGTGGGGGCTAGCGCTGAGCAGTTCTTC
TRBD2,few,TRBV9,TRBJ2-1,CASSPRPGLAASSYNEQFF,TGTGCCAGCAGCCCCCGACCGGGACTAGCGGCGAGCTCCTACAATGAGCAGTTCTTC
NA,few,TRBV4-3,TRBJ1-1,CASSPRVRIQTEAFF,TGCGCCAGCAGCCCACGGGTGCGGATCCAGACTGAAGCTTTCTTT
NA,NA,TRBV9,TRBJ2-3,CASSQSVYTDTQYF,TGTGCCAGCAGCCAGTCGGTGTACACAGATACGCAGTATTTT
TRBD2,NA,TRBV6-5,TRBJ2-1,CANSYSGLAGVYNEQFF,TGTGCCAACAGTTACTCGGGGCTAGCGGGAGTCTACAATGAGCAGTTCTTC
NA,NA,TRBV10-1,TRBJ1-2,CASSYARTSRKTYGYTF,TGCGCCAGCAGTTACGCACGAACATCGCGAAAGACCTATGGCTACACCTTC
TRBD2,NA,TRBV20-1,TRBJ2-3,CSARSGGRGVTDTQYF,TGCAGTGCTAGAAGCGGCGGGAGAGGGGTCACAGATACGCAGTATTTT
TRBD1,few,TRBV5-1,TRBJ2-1,CASSLGTDRRYNEQFF,TGCGCCAGCAGCTTGGGTACGGACAGGAGGTACAATGAGCAGTTCTTC
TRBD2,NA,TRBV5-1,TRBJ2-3,CANSLGLAESSTETQYF,TGCGCCAACAGCTTAGGTCTAGCGGAATCTAGCACAGAAACGCAGTATTTT
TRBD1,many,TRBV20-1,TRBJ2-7,CSARQGAIYEQYF,TGCAGTGCTCGTCAGGGGGCAATCTACGAGCAGTACTTC
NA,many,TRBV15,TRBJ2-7,CATSRDQFAGTYEQYF,TGTGCCACCAGCAGAGATCAGTTCGCAGGTACCTACGAGCAGTACTTC
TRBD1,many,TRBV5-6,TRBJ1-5,CASSFGGGDQPQHF,TGTGCCAGCAGCTTCGGAGGGGGCGATCAGCCCCAGCATTTT
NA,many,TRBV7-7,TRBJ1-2,CASSIIGKCRKTYGYTF,TGTGCCAGCAGCATCATAGGTAAGTGCCGAAAGACCTATGGCTACACCTTC